This entry lists 30 T cell receptor beta chains sequenced from one sample in a study of OX40 agonist ivuxolimab in advanced cancers. Assay: immunoSEQ multiplex PCR; the TCRdb copy retains only in-frame clones and omits some. The sample has 35,000 or so clones; about 90% are singletons. Specimen: CD4+ or CD8+ T cells sorted from blood, collected in a trial of the OX40 agonist ivuxolimab. All receptors come from an adult with an advanced solid tumor such as melanoma, head and neck, liver or kidney cancer.

The chain recombines TRBV6-5 with TRBJ2-6; D uncertain. V was clipped by 0 bases and J by 3 bases, with 3 bases between them. Germline-derived CDR1 and CDR2 are MNHEY and SVGAGI. CDR3 size: 14 residues. CDR3 amino acids: CASSYSGGANVLTF. In DNA, the CDR3 is TGTGCCAGCAGTTACTCAGGTGGGGCCAACGTCCTGACTTTC.

This chain links TRBV19 with TRBJ1-2, with D perhaps TRBD1 (5 bases). CDR1 is LNHDA, CDR2 SQIVND, per germline (reference sequence). The length of the CDR3 is 16 residues. Trimming took 6 bases from V and 0 from J, leaving 17 bases between them. The CDR3, as DNA: TGTGCCAGTAGGTCCCCCAAGCAGGGACCTAACTATGGCTACACCTTC. It yields the protein CASRSPKQGPNYGYTF.

This clone occurred once. The gene calls are TRBV5-4 and TRBJ2-7; TRBD1 aligns across 7 bases. The CDR3 has 15 residues. Per the germline V gene, CDR1 is SGHNT and CDR2 is YYREEE (reference sequence). The J segment lost 2 bases and the V segment lost 0 bases, leaving 5 bases of the junction unmatched. CDR3 region: CASSLASDRAYEQYF. The CDR3 nucleotides read TGTGCCAGCAGCTTGGCGAGTGACAGGGCCTACGAGCAGTACTTC.

This rearrangement joins TRBV5-8 to TRBJ2-7; no definite D call. V was clipped by 2 bases and J by 2 bases, with 8 bases between them. The CDR3 has 13 residues. The germline gives CDR1 SGHTS, CDR2 YDEGEE. The CDR3 DNA is TGTGCCAGCAGCTTCGGGTACACCTACGAGCAGTACTTC. This encodes CASSFGYTYEQYF.

A single count supports this clone. The rearrangement uses TRBV4-1 and TRBJ1-2; D not resolved. The germline V and J ends were trimmed by 0 bases and 4 bases, with 6 bases remaining between them. The CDR3 covers 13 residues. CDR1 and CDR2 (germline): MGHRA, YSYEKL. Written as DNA, the CDR3 is TGCGCCAGCAGCCAAGAAAGTAGCTATGGCTACACCTTC. This codes for CASSQESSYGYTF.

This clone was found once. The chain couples TRBV7-2 to TRBJ2-7; 7 nucleotides agree with TRBD1. V lost 4 bases to trimming and J lost 3 bases; unmatched junction nucleotides: 3. Germline V lookup: CDR1 SGHTA, CDR2 FQGNSA. The CDR3 contains 13 residues. CDR3 in DNA: TGTGCCAGCAGCTGGGACAGAAACTACGAGCAGTACTTC. Its protein product is CASSWDRNYEQYF.

The chain combines TRBV7-9 with TRBJ2-2, with TRBD1 identical over 8 bases. Germline CDR1 reads SEHNR; CDR2 reads FQNEAQ (reference sequence). The CDR3 runs 15 residues. Trimming removed 4 bases from V and 4 bases from J; junction bases left unmatched: 5. DNA of the CDR3: TGTGCCAGCAGCTCCGACAGGGGAAGCACCGGGGAGCTGTTTTTT. It encodes CASSSDRGSTGELFF.

The chain has TRBV5-1 and TRBJ1-4, with 9 nucleotides matching TRBD1. Germline V gene sequence: CDR1 SGHRS, CDR2 YFSETQ. V was pared by 4 bases and J by 6 bases, with 7 bases of the junction left unmatched. The CDR3 spans 15 residues. Written as DNA, the CDR3 is TGCGCCAGCAGCCCTTCACAGGGGGCGGATGAAAAACTGTTTTTT. Protein: CASSPSQGADEKLFF.

CDR3 region: CASRTGTGIVSYGYTF. For the CDR3, the DNA is TGTGCCAGTAGGACAGGGACAGGGATAGTATCCTATGGCTACACCTTC. The V gene is TRBV19, the J gene TRBJ1-2, with 9 bases identical to TRBD1. Trimming removed 6 bases from V and 4 bases from J; junction bases left unmatched: 12. The CDR3 length is 16 residues. In germline, CDR1 is LNHDA, CDR2 SQIVND (reference sequence).

Here the CDR3 reads CASSSGSYEQYF. CDR3 coding DNA: TGTGCCAGCAGTTCGGGGTCCTACGAGCAGTACTTC. The gene calls are TRBV6-1 and TRBJ2-7; D is perhaps TRBD2 (5 bases). The CDR3 totals 12 residues. Trimming took off 5 bases at V and 1 base at J, with 6 bases between the two ends. CDR1 is MNHNS and CDR2 is SASEGT in the germline V gene.

V and J are TRBV7-9 and TRBJ2-7; TRBD2 is a possible D gene (6 bases). With 8 bases removed from V and 0 bases from J, the gap between germline ends came to 14 bases. Germline values: CDR1 SEHNR, CDR2 FQNEAQ (reference sequence). This CDR3 has 14 residues. The CDR3 is CASGGSSGSYEQYF. CDR3 nucleotide sequence: TGTGCCAGCGGGGGGTCCAGCGGCTCCTACGAGCAGTACTTC.

DNA of the CDR3: TGCGCCAGCAGCTTTACCCAAGAGACCCAGTACTTC. Translation: CASSFTQETQYF. The V gene is TRBV5-1, the J gene TRBJ2-5; D ambiguous. The CDR3 has 12 residues. The V gene lost 2 bases and the J gene lost 1 base, with 3 bases spanning the gap. CDR1 is SGHRS and CDR2 is YFSETQ in the germline V gene. The full variable domain, with the rest looked up from reference TRBV5-1 and TRBJ2-5, is KAGVTQTPRYLIKTRGQQVTLSCSPISGHRSVSWYQQTPGQGLQFLFEYFSETQRNKGNFPGRFSGRQFSNSRSEMNVSTLELGDSALYLCASSFTQETQYFGPGTRLLVL.

The chain links TRBV16 to TRBJ1-4; no clear D. Germline CDR1 reads KGHSY; CDR2 reads FQNENV. This CDR3 is 15 amino acids long. Trimming pared 3 bases from V and 2 bases from J, leaving 10 bases between. The CDR3 loop reads CASSQTFVTNEKLFF. DNA for the CDR3: TGTGCCAGCAGCCAGACTTTTGTGACTAATGAAAAACTGTTTTTT.

This sequence joins TRBV7-2 and TRBJ2-7; 8 bases are a match to TRBD1. Germline assignment: CDR1 SGHTA and CDR2 FQGNSA. The CDR3 totals 14 residues. With V trimmed by 5 bases and J by 2 bases, 5 bases remained unmatched. For the CDR3, the DNA is TGTGCCAGCAGCCGTTGGACAGGGACCTACGAGCAGTACTTC. It yields the protein CASSRWTGTYEQYF.

V is TRBV9 and J is TRBJ2-7; 8 nucleotides line up with TRBD1. J was trimmed by 4 bases and V by 4 bases; bases with no gene match: 4. The CDR3 runs to 13 residues. The V gene's germline CDR1 is SGDLS and CDR2 YYNGEE. CDR3 in amino acids: CASSLGDRYEQYF. DNA of the CDR3: TGTGCCAGCAGCCTTGGGGACAGGTACGAGCAGTACTTC.

For this clone: The sample holds other DNA sequences that translate to the same CDR3. The chain carries TRBV30 and TRBJ1-1; D unresolved. This CDR3 comprises 12 residues. V dropped 3 bases and J dropped 4 bases, with 9 bases sitting between them. CDR1 and CDR2 from the germline V gene are GTSNPN and SVGIG (reference sequence). CDR3 DNA sequence: TGTGCCTGGAGCCCGGGTAGCACTGAAGCTTTCTTT. As protein: CAWSPGSTEAFF.

The rearrangement joins TRBV5-5 to TRBJ2-7; D is possibly TRBD1 (6 bases). In germline, CDR1 is SGHKS, CDR2 YYEKEE (reference sequence). V lost 3 bases and J lost 2, with 9 bases in between. This CDR3 spans 13 amino acids. The CDR3 sequence: CASSSGDTYEQYF. The CDR3 DNA reads as TGTGCCAGCAGCTCAGGGGATACCTACGAGCAGTACTTC.

The chain couples TRBV7-6 to TRBJ2-7, with D hard to call. V was shortened by 0 bases and J by 0 bases, with 3 bases between the two germline ends. CDR3 size: 13 residues. Per germline, CDR1 SGHVS and CDR2 FNYEAQ. The CDR3 DNA reads as TGTGCCAGCAGCTTAGCAGCCTCCTACGAGCAGTACTTC. Its translation: CASSLAASYEQYF.

The chain recombines TRBV30 with TRBJ2-7; tentatively, D is TRBD1 (5 bases). The CDR3 has 12 amino acids. Per germline, CDR1 GTSNPN and CDR2 SVGIG (reference sequence). The germline V and J ends were trimmed by 2 bases and 4 bases, with 9 bases remaining between them. This chain's CDR3 is CAWSRQLYEQYF. The CDR3 coding sequence is TGTGCCTGGAGTCGACAGTTATACGAGCAGTACTTC.

V is TRBV5-1 and J is TRBJ1-2; the D is unclear. Looked up from germline, CDR1 is SGHRS and CDR2 is YFSETQ. Trimming removed 0 bases from V and 4 bases from J, with 13 bases in between. The CDR3 is made up of 15 amino acids. The CDR3 DNA is TGCGCCAGCAGCTTGGCGCCCGGCCCGCCCTATGGCTACACCTTC. It specifies CASSLAPGPPYGYTF. Full variable domain (remainder filled in from reference TRBV5-1 and TRBJ1-2): KAGVTQTPRYLIKTRGQQVTLSCSPISGHRSVSWYQQTPGQGLQFLFEYFSETQRNKGNFPGRFSGRQFSNSRSEMNVSTLELGDSALYLCASSLAPGPPYGYTFGSGTRLTVV.

This clone has just a few counts. This chain connects TRBV19 to TRBJ2-7; the match to TRBD1 covers 8 bases. CDR1 and CDR2 from the germline V gene are LNHDA and SQIVND (reference sequence). The CDR3 has 13 amino acids. Losses at the gene ends were 3 bases for V and 7 bases for J; bases not matched to a gene: 5. The CDR3 DNA is TGTGCCAGTAGTATCTCCCGGACAGGGGAGCAGTACTTC. Protein sequence: CASSISRTGEQYF.

J is TRBJ2-3 and V is TRBV5-6; D gene ambiguous. Germline lookup yields CDR1 SGHDT and CDR2 YYEEEE. The CDR3 is 15 residues long. The V end lost 0 bases, the J end lost 3 bases, and 11 bases lay between the germline ends. The CDR3 bases are TGTGCCAGCAGCTTGGCGGCCTTACCGACAGATACGCAGTATTTT. Translating gives CASSLAALPTDTQYF.

This clone was picked up one time. The CDR3 DNA is TGTGCCAGCAGCCCCCGGACTAGCGGGGCTACAGATACGCAGTATTTT. This sequence encodes CASSPRTSGATDTQYF. The genes are TRBV13 and TRBJ2-3, with 12 bases fitting TRBD2. The CDR3 is made up of 16 amino acids. Germline lookup yields CDR1 PRHDT and CDR2 FYEKMQ (reference sequence). J lost 3 bases, V lost 5 bases, and 6 bases had no gene match. The full variable domain, rest sourced from reference TRBV13 and TRBJ2-3, is AAGVIQSPRHLIKEKRETATLKCYPIPRHDTVYWYQQGPGQDPQFLISFYEKMQSDKGSIPDRFSAQQFSDYHSELNMSSLELGDSALYFCASSPRTSGATDTQYFGPGTRLTVL.

This rearrangement joins TRBV4-1 to TRBJ2-3; D is perhaps TRBD2 (6 bases). Germline CDR1 is MGHRA and CDR2 is YSYEKL. The CDR3 is 16 amino acids. Trimming took 0 bases from V and 5 from J, leaving 15 bases between them. CDR3 coding DNA: TGCGCCAGCAGCCAAGACCGGGACTTCGGCGGAGATACGCAGTATTTT. It is translated as CASSQDRDFGGDTQYF.

The chain couples TRBV4-1 to TRBJ2-1, with 10 bases lining up with TRBD2. Germline-derived CDR1 and CDR2 are MGHRA and YSYEKL. The CDR3 contains 20 residues. The V gene end was trimmed by 0 bases and the J gene end by 0 bases; junction bases not matched to a gene: 11. In DNA, the CDR3 is TGCGCCAGCAGCCAAGAGAGGGGCGTAGCGGGGGGTTCCTCCTACAATGAGCAGTTCTTC. Amino acids: CASSQERGVAGGSSYNEQFF.

This sequence joins TRBV6-6 and TRBJ1-1; no clear D gene. Germline V gene lookup returns CDR1 MNHNY and CDR2 SVGAGI (reference sequence). Trimming stripped 4 bases from V and 5 bases from J, with 11 bases between. This CDR3 has 13 amino acids. The chain's CDR3 is CASSSSKGTEAFF. In nucleotides, the CDR3 is TGTGCCAGCAGTTCTAGCAAGGGAACTGAAGCTTTCTTT.

The chain is built from TRBV5-4 and TRBJ2-5, with 13 bases identical to TRBD2. The CDR3 runs to 13 residues. V shed 2 bases, J shed 11 bases, and the junction held 3 bases outside the gene matches. The germline CDR1 and CDR2 sequences are SGHNT and YYREEE (reference sequence). CDR3 sequence: CASSFGLAGEQYF. The CDR3, as DNA: TGTGCCAGCAGCTTCGGACTAGCGGGGGAGCAGTACTTC.

The V gene is TRBV29-1, the J gene TRBJ1-2, with 9 bases that match TRBD1. Germline V gene sequence: CDR1 SQVTM, CDR2 ANQGSEA. CDR3 length: 15 residues. Germline trimming cut 3 bases from V and 4 bases from J; bases unmatched to any gene: 9. The CDR3 nucleotides are TGCAGCGTTGAGGGGACAGGGAAGACTTTCTATGGCTACACCTTC. This translates into CSVEGTGKTFYGYTF.

The CDR3 nucleotides read TGTGCCAGCACCGCGTCTAACTATGGCTACACCTTC. Amino acid sequence: CASTASNYGYTF. V usage is TRBV7-2 and J usage is TRBJ1-2; D uncertain. V lost 7 bases, J lost 0 bases, and 6 bases lay in between. Germline V gene sequence: CDR1 SGHTA, CDR2 FQGNSA. This CDR3 is 12 amino acids long.

The V gene is TRBV5-1, the J gene TRBJ1-1; D is undetermined. Per the germline V gene, CDR1 is SGHRS and CDR2 is YFSETQ. CDR3 length equals 12 residues. The V gene lost 0 bases and the J gene lost 7 bases, with 7 bases spanning the gap. The CDR3: CASSLGQDEAFF. CDR3 coding DNA: TGCGCCAGCAGCTTGGGGCAGGATGAAGCTTTCTTT.